Shown below are 26 T cell receptor beta chains from a single sample sequenced in a study of T cells in Graves' hyperthyroidism and ophthalmopathy. TCR beta CDR3 sequences were amplified from RNA transcripts. First-round RT-PCR targeting the TCR CDR3 was performed with the HTBI primer set. Using its own MiXCR run on the multiplex PCR reads, TCRdb lists one record per CDR3 protein. Of some 500,000 distinct CDR3 sequences in the sample, more than 15% were seen once. Sequencing input: blood. All receptors derive from a woman in her 30s with Graves' ophthalmopathy.

This clonotype was seen at least ten times. The rearrangement links TRBV12-3 or TRBV12-4 to TRBJ1-6; the D is unclear. The CDR3 has 14 amino acids. V was trimmed by 1 base and J by 8 bases, leaving 9 bases between them. CDR3 residues: CASSLGGLYSPLHF. The CDR3 nucleotides are TGTGCCAGCAGTTTAGGAGGGTTGTATTCACCCCTCCACTTT.

This clonotype was seen repeatedly, ten times or more. The chain combines TRBV6-1 with TRBJ2-7; D not certain. V lost 9 bases, J lost 0 bases, and 9 bases lay in between. The germline V gene encodes CDR1 MNHNS and CDR2 SASEGT. The CDR3 length is 12 residues. CDR3 nucleotides: TGTGCCAGTTTCCGATACTCCTACGAGCAGTACTTC. It translates to CASFRYSYEQYF.

This clonotype was seen a handful of times. V usage is TRBV5-1 and J usage is TRBJ1-2, with TRBD1 identical over 8 bases. Germline-derived CDR1 and CDR2 are SGHRS and YFSETQ. The J segment lost 8 bases and the V segment lost 4 bases, leaving 16 bases of the junction unmatched. The CDR3 covers 16 residues. The CDR3 bases are TGCGCCAGCAGCATTATCCACCGGGACAGGCTTGGAGGCTACACCTTC. Translated, it gives CASSIIHRDRLGGYTF. Combining the CDR3 with reference TRBV5-1 and TRBJ1-2 gives the whole variable domain KAGVTQTPRYLIKTRGQQVTLSCSPISGHRSVSWYQQTPGQGLQFLFEYFSETQRNKGNFPGRFSGRQFSNSRSEMNVSTLELGDSALYLCASSIIHRDRLGGYTFGSGTRLTVV.

This clonotype appeared many times. This rearrangement joins TRBV28 to TRBJ1-3; D gene uncertain. Trimming took off 6 bases at V and 0 bases at J, with 3 bases between the two ends. This CDR3 spans 12 amino acids. The germline gives CDR1 MDHEN, CDR2 SYDVKM. In DNA, the CDR3 is TGTGCCAGCAGGGGCTCTGGAAACACCATATATTTT. Its translation is CASRGSGNTIYF.

This clonotype has more than one count but fewer than ten. This chain links TRBV14 with TRBJ2-5; D is uncertain. CDR3 length: 15 residues. Germline loops: CDR1 SGHDN, CDR2 FVKESK. With 1 base removed from V and 1 base from J, the gap between germline ends came to 10 bases. The CDR3: CASSQVRGSQETQYF. The CDR3 DNA is TGTGCCAGCAGCCAAGTCCGCGGCAGCCAAGAGACCCAGTACTTC.

The table lists this clonotype with many counts. The chain carries TRBV13 and TRBJ1-4; TRBD1 agrees at 7 bases. This CDR3 is built from 16 residues. J was trimmed by 6 bases and V by 5 bases; bases with no gene match: 12. CDR1 is PRHDT and CDR2 is FYEKMQ in the germline V gene (reference sequence). The CDR3 DNA follows: TGTGCCAGCAGCACATCACAGGGGACGGGTTATGAAAAACTGTTTTTT. Residues: CASSTSQGTGYEKLFF.

CDR3 amino acids: CSVLLRGYTF. The CDR3 nucleotides are TGCAGCGTCCTTCTTCGAGGCTACACCTTC. The chain recombines TRBV29-1 with TRBJ1-2, with D uncertain. Germline loops: CDR1 SQVTM, CDR2 ANQGSEA. The CDR3 spans 10 residues. Trimming stripped 6 bases from V and 8 bases from J, with 10 bases between.

The J gene is TRBJ2-3, the V gene TRBV11-3; D tentatively fits TRBD1 or TRBD2 (6 bases each). The CDR3 loop spans 13 amino acids. V shed 5 bases and J shed 7 bases, with 13 bases lying between them. CDR1 and CDR2 (germline): SGHNT, YENEEA. The CDR3 DNA reads as TGTGCCAGCAGCCCCCTAGGGGGGAATACGCAGTATTTT. Translating it yields CASSPLGGNTQYF.

This clonotype has at least ten counts. The genes are TRBV7-9 and TRBJ1-5; no firm D call. Germline V CDR1 and CDR2: SEHNR, FQNEAQ (reference sequence). CDR3 size: 16 residues. V lost 1 base to trimming and J lost 4 bases, with 14 bases between them. Here the CDR3 reads CASSLEYGYGNQPQHF. In DNA form, the CDR3 reads TGTGCCAGCAGCTTAGAGTACGGGTATGGGAATCAGCCCCAGCATTTT.

The J gene is TRBJ2-7, the V gene TRBV20-1; D is unresolved. V dropped 1 base and J dropped 3 bases, with 4 bases sitting between them. Germline CDR1 is DFQATT and CDR2 is SNEGSKA (reference sequence). The CDR3 is made up of 11 amino acids. Here the CDR3 reads CSARVNYEQYF. CDR3 coding DNA: TGCAGTGCTAGAGTCAACTACGAGCAGTACTTC.

This chain joins TRBV15 and TRBJ1-4; the match to TRBD1 covers 7 bases. V gave up 0 bases and J gave up 4 bases; unmatched junction bases: 5. CDR3 length: 16 residues. The V gene's germline CDR1 is LNHNV and CDR2 YYDKDF (reference sequence). This CDR3 reads CATSRDGQVLNEKLFF. The DNA of the CDR3 is TGTGCCACCAGCAGAGATGGACAGGTTCTTAATGAAAAACTGTTTTTT.

This clonotype was seen a handful of times. The chain joins TRBV15 to TRBJ1-1; D is ambiguous. CDR1 and CDR2 (germline): LNHNV, YYDKDF (reference sequence). There are 13 residues in the CDR3. V was trimmed by 3 bases and J by 8 bases, leaving 13 bases between them. CDR3 protein: CATSRDYGPEAFF. CDR3 sequence (DNA): TGTGCCACCAGCAGGGACTATGGGCCGGAAGCTTTCTTT.

This clonotype was recorded a few times. The chain employs TRBV7-3 and TRBJ2-2, with D perhaps being TRBD1 or TRBD2 (6 bases each). Germline CDR1 SGHTA, CDR2 FQGTGA. Trimming took off 7 bases at V and 4 bases at J, with 19 bases between the two ends. The CDR3 totals 16 residues. Here the CDR3 reads CASTSLGGRGTGELFF. The DNA of the CDR3 is TGTGCCAGCACGTCCCTCGGGGGCAGGGGCACCGGGGAGCTGTTTTTT.

The chain uses TRBV6-2 or TRBV6-3 and TRBJ2-7, with D uncertain. Germline CDR1 and CDR2: MNHEY and SVGEGT. This CDR3 is 13 amino acids long. Trimming removed 2 bases from V and 4 bases from J, with 9 bases in between. The CDR3, as DNA: TGTGCCAGCAGTTACCTTCTCAGGTACGAGCAGTACTTC. The encoded protein is CASSYLLRYEQYF.

In this sample, this clonotype turned up a few times. V and J are TRBV10-2 and TRBJ1-2; the match to TRBD1 covers 7 bases. Germline-derived CDR1 and CDR2 are WSHSY and SAAADI. The CDR3 is made up of 13 amino acids. The V and J ends lost 6 bases and 6 bases, in that order; junction bases with no gene match: 7. CDR3: CASSDRVLDGYTF. CDR3 in DNA: TGCGCCAGCAGCGACAGGGTTTTGGATGGCTACACCTTC.

This clonotype was recorded at least ten times. The chain couples TRBV7-2 to TRBJ1-2; D uncertain. This CDR3 has 15 amino acids. Germline V lookup: CDR1 SGHTA, CDR2 FQGNSA. Deletions cut 5 bases from V and 2 bases from J, with 15 bases between. Written as DNA, the CDR3 is TGTGCCAGCAGCCCTCTGACAACGATCAACTATGGCTACACCTTC. Its protein is CASSPLTTINYGYTF.

This chain joins TRBV10-3 and TRBJ1-6, with D tentatively TRBD1 (5 bases). This CDR3 has 14 residues. Deletions cut 4 bases from V and 3 bases from J, with 7 bases between. Germline CDR1 ENHRY, CDR2 SYGVKD. Here the CDR3 reads CAISGQSYNSPLHF. CDR3 nucleotides: TGTGCCATCAGTGGACAGAGCTATAATTCACCCCTCCACTTT.

The sample holds many counts of this clonotype. The CDR3 DNA follows: TGTGCCAGCATATCGGGAGCCACGACGGGGGAGCTGTTTTTT. It specifies CASISGATTGELFF. The chain uses TRBV28 and TRBJ2-2; weak D call: TRBD2 (6 bases). The germline V gene encodes CDR1 MDHEN and CDR2 SYDVKM. This CDR3 region has 14 residues. Trimming left V 7 bases short and J 8 bases short, with 17 bases between. Drawing the rest from reference TRBV28 and TRBJ2-2, the complete variable domain is DVKVTQSSRYLVKRTGEKVFLECVQDMDHENMFWYRQDPGLGLRLIYFSYDVKMKEKGDIPEGYSVSREKKERFSLILESASTNQTSMYLCASISGATTGELFFGEGSRLTVL.

As for this clonotype: The conserved final phenylalanine or tryptophan is absent from the CDR3, which likely points to a read error. V and J are TRBV6-1 and TRBJ1-5; no clear D. The V gene lost 4 bases and the J gene lost 1 base, with 20 bases spanning the gap. Germline assignment: CDR1 MNHNS and CDR2 SASEGT. There are 18 residues in the CDR3. The CDR3 here is CASSVSGRGEPSNQPQHS. DNA for the CDR3: TGTGCCAGCAGTGTCTCCGGTCGTGGGGAGCCGAGCAATCAGCCCCAGCATTCT.

This clonotype was recorded at least ten times. CDR3 coding DNA: TGTGCCAGCAGTTACGCCATAACTAGCGGGAAGCAGTACTTC. As protein: CASSYAITSGKQYF. This chain joins TRBV6-2 or TRBV6-3 and TRBJ2-7, with 10 nucleotides matching TRBD2. The CDR3 is 14 residues long. From germline, CDR1 is MNHEY and CDR2 SVGEGT. The ends lost 2 bases at V and 8 bases at J; junction bases unmatched: 6.

This clonotype came up many times. This rearrangement joins TRBV27 to TRBJ2-3; 14 bases are shared with TRBD2. Germline CDR1 MNHEY, CDR2 SMNVEV (reference sequence). V dropped 3 bases and J dropped 4; count of bases not matched to a gene: 9. This CDR3 region has 18 residues. CDR3 amino acids: CASSLYGTSGSSADTQYF. In nucleotides, the CDR3 is TGTGCCAGCAGTTTGTATGGGACTAGCGGGAGTAGTGCAGATACGCAGTATTTT.

This clonotype was detected a few times. V usage is TRBV4-2 and J usage is TRBJ1-2; D is uncertain. This CDR3 spans 11 amino acids. The germline V gene encodes CDR1 LGHNA and CDR2 YNFKEQ. V lost 1 base and J lost 7, with 4 bases in between. CDR3 in DNA: TGTGCCAGCAGCCAAGTTGGTGGCTACACCTTC. Its translation: CASSQVGGYTF.

There are many counts of this clonotype. The V and J genes are TRBV20-1 and TRBJ2-1; TRBD2 agrees at 12 bases. The V gene's germline CDR1 is DFQATT and CDR2 SNEGSKA (reference sequence). The CDR3 runs 14 residues. J lost 6 bases, V lost 6 bases, and 6 bases had no gene match. The CDR3 is CSAVRLAGANEQFF. The CDR3 coding sequence is TGCAGTGCCGTCCGACTAGCGGGAGCCAATGAGCAGTTCTTC.

This clonotype has just a few counts. The gene calls are TRBV14 and TRBJ2-3, with 13 bases lining up with TRBD2. The CDR3 loop spans 19 amino acids. Germline V gene lookup returns CDR1 SGHDN and CDR2 FVKESK. Losses at the gene ends were 3 bases for V and 1 base for J; bases not matched to a gene: 10. The CDR3 loop reads CASSHPRTSGRVGTDTQYF. The CDR3 nucleotides are TGTGCCAGCAGCCACCCTCGAACTAGCGGGAGGGTCGGCACAGATACGCAGTATTTT.

This clonotype was seen ten or more times. V and J are TRBV12-3 or TRBV12-4 and TRBJ1-5; D perhaps matches TRBD1 (6 bases). The CDR3 sequence is 14 residues long. Trimming shortened V by 4 bases and J by 10 bases, and 17 bases separated the two germline ends. CDR3 amino acids: CASSSGERAKPQHF. The CDR3 coding sequence is TGTGCCAGCAGTTCAGGGGAAAGGGCTAAACCCCAGCATTTT.

The sample holds many counts of this clonotype. The chain is built from TRBV7-2 and TRBJ2-1, with TRBD2 matching 9 bases. Germline V CDR1 and CDR2: SGHTA, FQGNSA. V lost 2 bases, J lost 6 bases, and 8 bases stayed unmatched. The CDR3 is made up of 16 amino acids. The CDR3 loop is CASSLQVAGVGNEQFF. In DNA form, the CDR3 reads TGTGCCAGCAGCTTACAGGTAGCGGGAGTTGGCAATGAGCAGTTCTTC. Combining the CDR3 with reference TRBV7-2 and TRBJ2-1 gives the whole variable domain GAGVSQSPSNKVTEKGKDVELRCDPISGHTALYWYRQSLGQGLEFLIYFQGNSAPDKSGLPSDRFSAERTGGSVSTLTIQRTQQEDSAVYLCASSLQVAGVGNEQFFGPGTRLTVL.